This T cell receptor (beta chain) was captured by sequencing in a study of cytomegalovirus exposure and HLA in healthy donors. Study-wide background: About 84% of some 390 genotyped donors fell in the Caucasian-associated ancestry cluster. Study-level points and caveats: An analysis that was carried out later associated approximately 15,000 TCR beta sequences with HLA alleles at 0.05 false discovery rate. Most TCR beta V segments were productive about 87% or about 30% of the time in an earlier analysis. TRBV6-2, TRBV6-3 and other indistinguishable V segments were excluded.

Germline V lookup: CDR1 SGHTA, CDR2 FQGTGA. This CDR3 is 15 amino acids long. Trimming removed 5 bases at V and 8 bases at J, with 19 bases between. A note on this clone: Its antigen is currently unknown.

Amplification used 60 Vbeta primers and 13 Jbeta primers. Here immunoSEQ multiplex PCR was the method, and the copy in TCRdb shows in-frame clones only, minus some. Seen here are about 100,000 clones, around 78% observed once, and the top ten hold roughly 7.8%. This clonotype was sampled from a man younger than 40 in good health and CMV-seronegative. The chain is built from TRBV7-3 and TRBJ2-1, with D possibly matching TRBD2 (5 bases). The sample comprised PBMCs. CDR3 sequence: CASSLAGRGQDEQFF. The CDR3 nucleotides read TGTGCCAGCAGCCTAGCCGGTCGAGGGCAGGATGAGCAGTTCTTC.